This record looks at one T cell receptor beta chain sequence and its context. Its cognate antigen is unknown. Primers: 60 Vbeta forward and 13 Jbeta reverse. Generated by immunoSEQ multiplex PCR, the TCRdb table keeps only in-frame clones and is missing some. The sample has 99,000 or so clones; over 70% are singletons. Trimming removed 6 bases from V and 8 bases from J; junction bases left unmatched: 15. CDR3 length: 14 amino acids. Germline CDR1 and CDR2: SQVTM and ANQGSEA. These data come from a study of cytomegalovirus exposure and HLA in healthy donors. Study-level findings and limits: Later analysis found that TCR beta chains associated with HLA were more clonally expanded than other, equally common chains. For most subjects, TCR beta sequences were reported to predict HLA-A and HLA-B alleles with accuracy. Analysis was carried out at a later point, and it linked a missense DCLRE1C variant to TCR beta V- and J-gene trimming.

V is TRBV29-1 and J is TRBJ1-2, with 7 bases matching TRBD1. This TCR came from a man aged 25-40 years in good health and CMV-seronegative. The sequenced sample was PBMCs. The CDR3 is CSVRFTGAMVGYTF. CDR3 nucleotide sequence: TGCAGCGTCAGATTTACAGGGGCGATGGTCGGCTACACCTTC.